The 9 T cell receptor beta chains below come from one sample, sequenced in a study of control samples from healthy donors and cancer patients (dated by TCRdb to about 2020). Receptors were amplified or captured by the immunoSEQ multiplex PCR assay. TCRdb obtained this table from immuneACCESS and retained in-frame rearrangements with V and J assigned. These tables miss some clones; where compared with another copy, unresolved V genes account for less than half of the shortfall, and the remainder is unexplained. The sample table shows approximately 140,000 clones, and 93% are seen once. Of the sample, 5.5% to 7.5% falls within the top ten clones. Material for sequencing was blood. These receptors were collected from a man in his late teens or twenties in good health.

This chain joins TRBV5-6 and TRBJ1-2, with D unresolved. Trimming shortened V by 4 bases and J by 4 bases, and 14 bases separated the two germline ends. The germline V gene has CDR1 SGHDT and CDR2 YYEEEE. The CDR3 spans 14 residues. In DNA, the CDR3 is TGTGCCAGCAGCCTAGGTAACCGCATCTATGGCTACACCTTC. It codes for CASSLGNRIYGYTF. Drawing the rest from reference TRBV5-6 and TRBJ1-2, the complete variable domain is DAGVTQSPTHLIKTRGQQVTLRCSPKSGHDTVSWYQQALGQGPQFIFQYYEEEERQRGNFPDRFSGHQFPNYSSELNVNALLLGDSALYLCASSLGNRIYGYTFGSGTRLTVV.

The chain recombines TRBV29-1 with TRBJ1-5; 7 bases are shared with TRBD1. The CDR3 extends over 12 amino acids. Germline trimming cut 4 bases from V and 6 bases from J; bases unmatched to any gene: 3. Per the germline V gene, CDR1 is SQVTM and CDR2 is ANQGSEA. The CDR3 nucleotides are TGCAGCGTTGGCCAGGGGGTTCAGCCCCAGCATTTT. This encodes CSVGQGVQPQHF.

The V call is TRBV24-1, the J call TRBJ2-3; D possibly corresponds to TRBD1 (6 bases). The germline gives CDR1 KGHDR, CDR2 SFDVKD. The CDR3 loop spans 17 amino acids. V was pared by 6 bases and J by 0 bases, with 18 bases between. CDR3 nucleotide sequence: TGTGCCACCAGTAGCAGGGGACGCCACTCTAGCACAGATACGCAGTATTTT. It codes for CATSSRGRHSSTDTQYF.

As regards this clone: The sample carries other DNA sequences with the same CDR3. V usage is TRBV5-1 and J usage is TRBJ1-1; D is perhaps TRBD1 (6 bases). Germline CDR1 reads SGHRS; CDR2 reads YFSETQ. The CDR3 runs to 13 residues. Trimming removed 2 bases at V and 4 bases at J, with 9 bases between. DNA for the CDR3: TGCGCCAGCAGCTTAAGAGGGGGCACTGAAGCTTTCTTT. Residues: CASSLRGGTEAFF. Full variable domain (remainder filled in from reference TRBV5-1 and TRBJ1-1): KAGVTQTPRYLIKTRGQQVTLSCSPISGHRSVSWYQQTPGQGLQFLFEYFSETQRNKGNFPGRFSGRQFSNSRSEMNVSTLELGDSALYLCASSLRGGTEAFFGQGTRLTVV.

The genes are TRBV18 and TRBJ2-7, with D uncertain. V dropped 3 bases and J dropped 3 bases, with 15 bases sitting between them. Germline V lookup: CDR1 KGHSH, CDR2 LQKENI. The CDR3 contains 15 residues. CDR3 nucleotides: TGTGCCAGCTCACCCGCCGGCACCCCGGGCTACGAGCAGTACTTC. Its translation is CASSPAGTPGYEQYF.

The rearrangement joins TRBV24-1 to TRBJ2-7; tentative D call: TRBD1 (6 bases). Germline loops: CDR1 KGHDR, CDR2 SFDVKD. V was clipped by 6 bases and J by 3 bases, with 20 bases between them. The CDR3 is made up of 16 amino acids. DNA of the CDR3: TGTGCCACCAGTCCGGCCGGTCGCAGGGGTAACTACGAGCAGTACTTC. Translated: CATSPAGRRGNYEQYF.

This clone occurred once. V usage is TRBV5-8 and J usage is TRBJ2-1, with a possible D match to TRBD1 (7 bases). The CDR3 is made up of 14 amino acids. The ends were cut back, 8 bases at V and 9 bases at J, with 21 bases in the middle. Germline V gene lookup returns CDR1 SGHTS and CDR2 YDEGEE. This chain's CDR3 is CARRGTDWRSEQFF. The CDR3 DNA reads TGTGCCAGGCGCGGGACAGACTGGCGCAGTGAGCAGTTCTTC.

This rearrangement joins TRBV18 to TRBJ1-3; TRBD1 might be the D (6 bases). This CDR3 is 14 amino acids long. V was cut by 2 bases and J by 4 bases, with 9 bases left in between. Germline CDR1 KGHSH, CDR2 LQKENI. The CDR3 region has the DNA TGTGCCAGCTCACCAGGACAGCAAGGAAACACCATATATTTT. Protein: CASSPGQQGNTIYF.

This chain uses TRBV6-2 or TRBV6-3 with TRBJ2-7; tentative D call: TRBD1 (6 bases). Germline-derived CDR1 and CDR2 are MNHEY and SVGEGT. The CDR3 length is 13 residues. V was trimmed by 6 bases and J by 7 bases, leaving 16 bases between them. The CDR3 DNA sequence: TGTGCCAGCAGCCAGGGGACCGCGCGGGAGCAGTACTTC. Translation: CASSQGTAREQYF.